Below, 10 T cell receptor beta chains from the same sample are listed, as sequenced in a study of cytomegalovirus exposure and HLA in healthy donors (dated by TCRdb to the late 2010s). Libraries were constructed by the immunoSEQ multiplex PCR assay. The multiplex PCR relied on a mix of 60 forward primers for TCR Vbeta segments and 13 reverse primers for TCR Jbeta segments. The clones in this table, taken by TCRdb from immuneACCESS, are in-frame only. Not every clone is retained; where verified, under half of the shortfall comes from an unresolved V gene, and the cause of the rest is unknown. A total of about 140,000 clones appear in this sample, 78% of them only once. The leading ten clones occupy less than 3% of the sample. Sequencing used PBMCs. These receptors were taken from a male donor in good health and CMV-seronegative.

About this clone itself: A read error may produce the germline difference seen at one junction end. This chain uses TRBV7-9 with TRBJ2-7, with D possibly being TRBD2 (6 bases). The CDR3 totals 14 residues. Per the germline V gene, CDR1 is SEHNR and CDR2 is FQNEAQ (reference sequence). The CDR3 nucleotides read TGTTCCAGCGGCCGCGGAGGGGCTTCCTACGAGCAGTACTTC. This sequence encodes CSSGRGGASYEQYF.

CDR3 region: CAWNNRGDNQPQHF. In nucleotides, the CDR3 is TGTGCCTGGAATAACAGGGGTGACAATCAGCCCCAGCATTTT. V usage is TRBV30 and J usage is TRBJ1-5; 7 bases are a match to TRBD1. CDR1 is GTSNPN, CDR2 SVGIG, per germline (reference sequence). The CDR3 contains 14 residues. J lost 3 bases, V lost 4 bases, and 6 bases had no gene match.

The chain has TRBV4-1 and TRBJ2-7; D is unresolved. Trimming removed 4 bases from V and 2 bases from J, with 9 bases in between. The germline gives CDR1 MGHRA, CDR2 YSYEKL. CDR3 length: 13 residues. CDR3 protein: CASSPGDTYEQYF. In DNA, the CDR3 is TGCGCCAGCAGCCCTGGAGATACCTACGAGCAGTACTTC.

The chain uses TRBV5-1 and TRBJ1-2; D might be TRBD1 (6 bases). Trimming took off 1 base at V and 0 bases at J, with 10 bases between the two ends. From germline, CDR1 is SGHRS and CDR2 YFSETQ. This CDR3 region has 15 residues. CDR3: CASSLKQGPNYGYTF. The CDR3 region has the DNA TGCGCCAGCAGCTTGAAACAGGGCCCTAACTATGGCTACACCTTC. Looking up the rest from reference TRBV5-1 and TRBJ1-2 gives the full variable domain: KAGVTQTPRYLIKTRGQQVTLSCSPISGHRSVSWYQQTPGQGLQFLFEYFSETQRNKGNFPGRFSGRQFSNSRSEMNVSTLELGDSALYLCASSLKQGPNYGYTFGSGTRLTVV.

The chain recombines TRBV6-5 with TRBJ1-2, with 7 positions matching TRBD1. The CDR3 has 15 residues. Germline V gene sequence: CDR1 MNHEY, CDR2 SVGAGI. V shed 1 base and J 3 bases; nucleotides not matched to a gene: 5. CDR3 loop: CASSYWNRGDYGYTF. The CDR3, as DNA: TGTGCCAGCAGTTACTGGAACAGGGGCGACTATGGCTACACCTTC.

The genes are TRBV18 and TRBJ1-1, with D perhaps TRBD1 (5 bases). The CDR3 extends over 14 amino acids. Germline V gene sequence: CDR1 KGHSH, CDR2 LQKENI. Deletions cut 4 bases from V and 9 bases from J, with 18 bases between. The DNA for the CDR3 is TGTGCCAGCTCACATCGCGACCGCGGACAACAAGCTTTCTTT. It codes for CASSHRDRGQQAFF. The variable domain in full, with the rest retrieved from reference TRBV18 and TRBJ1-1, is NAGVMQNPRHLVRRRGQEARLRCSPMKGHSHVYWYRQLPEEGLKFMVYLQKENIIDESGMPKERFSAEFPKEGPSILRIQQVVRGDSAAYFCASSHRDRGQQAFFGQGTRLTVV.

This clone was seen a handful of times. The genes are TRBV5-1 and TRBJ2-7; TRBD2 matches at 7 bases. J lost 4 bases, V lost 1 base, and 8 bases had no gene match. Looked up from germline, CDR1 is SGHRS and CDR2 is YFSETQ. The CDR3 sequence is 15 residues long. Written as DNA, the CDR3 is TGCGCCAGCAGCTTGACGGGGGGTATCTATTACGAGCAGTACTTC. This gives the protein CASSLTGGIYYEQYF.

CDR3: CASSLGLAQYF. The CDR3 DNA reads TGTGCCAGCAGCTTGGGGCTAGCCCAGTACTTC. V is TRBV7-9 and J is TRBJ2-5; D perhaps matches TRBD1 (5 bases). The V end lost 3 bases, the J end lost 9 bases, and 8 bases lay between the germline ends. The germline CDR1 and CDR2 sequences are SEHNR and FQNEAQ (reference sequence). The CDR3 extends over 11 amino acids.

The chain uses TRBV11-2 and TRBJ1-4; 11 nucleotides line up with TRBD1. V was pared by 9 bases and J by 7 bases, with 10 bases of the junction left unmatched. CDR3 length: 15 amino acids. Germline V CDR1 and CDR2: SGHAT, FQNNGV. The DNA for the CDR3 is TGTGCCAGTCAACGGTGGACAGGGGGCTCTGAAAAACTGTTTTTT. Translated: CASQRWTGGSEKLFF.

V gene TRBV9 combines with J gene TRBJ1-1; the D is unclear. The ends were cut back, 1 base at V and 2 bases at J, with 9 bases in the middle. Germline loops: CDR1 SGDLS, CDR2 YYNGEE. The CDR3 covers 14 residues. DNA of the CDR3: TGTGCCAGCAGCGTAAAAGAGTTTAACACTGAAGCTTTCTTT. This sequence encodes CASSVKEFNTEAFF.